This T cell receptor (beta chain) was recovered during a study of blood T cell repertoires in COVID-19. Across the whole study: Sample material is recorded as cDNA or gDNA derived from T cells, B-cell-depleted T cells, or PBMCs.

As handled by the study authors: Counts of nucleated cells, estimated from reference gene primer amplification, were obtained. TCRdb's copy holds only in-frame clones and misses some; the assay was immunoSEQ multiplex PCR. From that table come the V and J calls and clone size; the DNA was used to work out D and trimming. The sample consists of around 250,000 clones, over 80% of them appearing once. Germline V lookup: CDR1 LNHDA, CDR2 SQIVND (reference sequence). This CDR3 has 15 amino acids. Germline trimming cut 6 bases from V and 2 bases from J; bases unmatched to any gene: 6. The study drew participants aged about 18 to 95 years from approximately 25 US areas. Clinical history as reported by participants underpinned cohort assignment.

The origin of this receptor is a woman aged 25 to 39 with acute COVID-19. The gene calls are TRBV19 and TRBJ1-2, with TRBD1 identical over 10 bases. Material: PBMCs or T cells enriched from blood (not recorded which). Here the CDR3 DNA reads TGTGCCAGTAGGACCCAGGGACAGGGGAACTATGGCTACACCTTC. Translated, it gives CASRTQGQGNYGYTF.